The following is a TCR beta chain sequence with its context. This record comes from a study of OX40 agonist ivuxolimab in advanced cancers. TCRdb's table, derived via immunoSEQ multiplex PCR, lists solely in-frame clones and lacks some. This table holds about 67,000 clones, 75% to 85% found once. V lost 0 bases and J lost 8, with 9 bases in between. Looked up from germline, CDR1 is SGHTA and CDR2 is FQGNSA. The CDR3 loop spans 13 amino acids. The clonotype comes from an adult with an advanced solid tumor such as melanoma, head and neck, liver or kidney cancer. The chain is built from TRBV7-2 and TRBJ2-3; a possible D gene is TRBD1 (6 bases). The input for sequencing was CD4+ or CD8+ T cells sorted from blood, taken in a trial of the OX40 agonist ivuxolimab. The CDR3 DNA sequence: TGTGCCAGCAGCTTAGCGGGGGCCAGTACGCAGTATTTT. It translates to CASSLAGASTQYF.